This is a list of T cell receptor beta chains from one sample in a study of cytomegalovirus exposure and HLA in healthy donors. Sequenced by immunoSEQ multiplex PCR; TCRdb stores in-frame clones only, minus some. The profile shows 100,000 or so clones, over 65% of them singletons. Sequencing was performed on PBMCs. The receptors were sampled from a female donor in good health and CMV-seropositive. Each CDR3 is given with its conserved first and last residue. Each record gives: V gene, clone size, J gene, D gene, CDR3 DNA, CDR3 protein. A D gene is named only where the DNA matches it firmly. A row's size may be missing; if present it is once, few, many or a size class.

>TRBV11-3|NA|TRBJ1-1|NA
TGTGCCAGCAGCTTAGACCTCGGGGGGACTCCAACTGAAGCTTTCTTT
CASSLDLGGTPTEAFF
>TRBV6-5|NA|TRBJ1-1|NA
TGTGCCAGCATATCGGAATGGAGGACTGAAGCTTTCTTT
CASISEWRTEAFF
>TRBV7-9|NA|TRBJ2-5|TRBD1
TGTGCCAGCAGCTTAGCTGGCAGGGGGCAAGAGACCCAGTACTTC
CASSLAGRGQETQYF
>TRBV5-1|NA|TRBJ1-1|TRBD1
TGCGCCAGCAGCCCCATGGGACAGATAAACACTGAAGCTTTCTTT
CASSPMGQINTEAFF
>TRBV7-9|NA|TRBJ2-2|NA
TGTGCCAGCAGCTTCGGGGTGACCACCGGGGAGCTGTTTTTT
CASSFGVTTGELFF
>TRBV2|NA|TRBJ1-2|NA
TGTGCCAGCAGTGAAGAGACAGCCTATGGCTACACCTTC
CASSEETAYGYTF
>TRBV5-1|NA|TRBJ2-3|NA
TGCGCCAGCTCCGTCGGTATGGGCACAGATACGCAGTATTTT
CASSVGMGTDTQYF
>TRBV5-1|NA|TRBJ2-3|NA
TGCGCCAGCAGCTTGGGGACTCCCCCTATGAATACGCAGTATTTT
CASSLGTPPMNTQYF
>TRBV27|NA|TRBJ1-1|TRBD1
TGTGCCAGCAGTTCCGGACAGGGGATGAACACTGAAGCTTTCTTT
CASSSGQGMNTEAFF
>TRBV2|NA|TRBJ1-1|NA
TGTGCCAGCAGTGATAAGGACAGACCGAACACTGAAGCTTTCTTT
CASSDKDRPNTEAFF
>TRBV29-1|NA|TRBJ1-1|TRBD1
TGCAGCGTTAAGACAGGGGGCTTCTCGATGAACACTGAAGCTTTCTTT
CSVKTGGFSMNTEAFF
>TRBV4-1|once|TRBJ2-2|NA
TGCGCCAGCAGCCAAAACATCATGGGCCAGGGTACCGGGGAGCTGTTTTTT
CASSQNIMGQGTGELFF
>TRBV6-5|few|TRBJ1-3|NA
TGTGCCAGCAGTTACGGGGGGGCTGGAAACACCATATATTTT
CASSYGGAGNTIYF
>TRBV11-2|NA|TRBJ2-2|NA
TGTGCCAGCAGCTCCTCCAACACCGGGGAGCTGTTTTTT
CASSSSNTGELFF
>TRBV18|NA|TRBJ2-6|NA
TGTGCCAGCTCAATGCAGGGTTCGACTGGGGCCAACGTCCTGACTTTC
CASSMQGSTGANVLTF
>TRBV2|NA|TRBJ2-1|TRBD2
TGTGCCAGCAGACCGGGACTAGCGGGGGGGACGGCCAACCCCTACAATGAGCAGTTCTTC
CASRPGLAGGTANPYNEQFF
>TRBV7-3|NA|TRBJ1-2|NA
TGTGCCAGCAGCTCCCTGCCGACCGGGACACGATATGGCTACACCTTC
CASSSLPTGTRYGYTF
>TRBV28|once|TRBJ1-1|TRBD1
TGTGCCAGCAGTCCCGCTTCGGGACAGCCCTTTCCTGAAGCTTTCTTT
CASSPASGQPFPEAFF
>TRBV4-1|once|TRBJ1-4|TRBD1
TGCGCCAGCAGCCAAAGGGGGCAAAGAAATGAAAAACTGTTTTTT
CASSQRGQRNEKLFF
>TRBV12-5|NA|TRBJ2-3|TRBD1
TGTGCTAGTGGTCCGGGACAGGGAACAGATACGCAGTATTTT
CASGPGQGTDTQYF
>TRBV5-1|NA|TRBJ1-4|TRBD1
TGCGCCAGCAGCTCGACAGGGGCGACTAATGAAAAACTGTTTTTT
CASSSTGATNEKLFF
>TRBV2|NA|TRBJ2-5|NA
TGTGCCAGCAGTGCAGAGGTGAAGACCCAGTACTTC
CASSAEVKTQYF
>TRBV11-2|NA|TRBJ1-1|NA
TGTGCCAGCAGCTTAGATGCGGGGGGCAGAGTCACTGAAGCTTTCTTT
CASSLDAGGRVTEAFF
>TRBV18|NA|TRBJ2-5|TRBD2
TGTGCCAGCTCACCACTAGCGGGGAAGGAGACCCAGTACTTC
CASSPLAGKETQYF
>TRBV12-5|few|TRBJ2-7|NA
TGTGCTAGTGGTTTGGTTTCCTTCCAGGGGTACGAGCAGTACTTC
CASGLVSFQGYEQYF
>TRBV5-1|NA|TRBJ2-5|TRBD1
TGCGCCAGCAGCTTGGTGGGGGACAGGGGCTTCCAAGAGACCCAGTACTTC
CASSLVGDRGFQETQYF
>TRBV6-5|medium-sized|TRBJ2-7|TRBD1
TGTGCCAGCAGTTACTCGACAGGGGGCTCCTACGAGCAGTACTTC
CASSYSTGGSYEQYF
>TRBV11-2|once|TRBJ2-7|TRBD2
TGTGCCAGCAGCTTAGTCTGGGGCGGGAGCTCCTACGAGCAGTACTTC
CASSLVWGGSSYEQYF
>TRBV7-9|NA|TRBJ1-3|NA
TGTGCCAGCAGCTTACTAGTCGTGGGGCTGTCGACTGGAAACACCATATATTTT
CASSLLVVGLSTGNTIYF
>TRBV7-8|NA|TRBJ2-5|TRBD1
TGTGCCAGCAGCTTGGGACAGGCGGAGACCCAGTACTTC
CASSLGQAETQYF
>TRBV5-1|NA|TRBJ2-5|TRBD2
TGCGCCAGCACCCGGCTAGCGGGACAAGAGACCCAGTACTTC
CASTRLAGQETQYF
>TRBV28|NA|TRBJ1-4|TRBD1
TGTGCCAGCAGTTTAGGGGAGACAGGGGGGGAAAAACTGTTTTTT
CASSLGETGGEKLFF
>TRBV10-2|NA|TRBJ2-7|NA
TGCGCCAGCAGTGTAGGCGGGGCTTCCTACGAGCAGTACTTC
CASSVGGASYEQYF
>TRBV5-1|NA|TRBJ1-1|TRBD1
TGCGCCAGCAGCTTGGAGGACAGGGGGCGGATCAACACTGAAGCTTTCTTT
CASSLEDRGRINTEAFF
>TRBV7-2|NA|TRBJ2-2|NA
TGTGCCAGCAGCTTGGGGCCGTCCGCCGGGGAGCTGTTTTTT
CASSLGPSAGELFF
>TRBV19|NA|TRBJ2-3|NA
TGTGCCAGTAGGACAGGTTCTCTCCACACAGATACGCAGTATTTT
CASRTGSLHTDTQYF